This entry lists 23 T cell receptor beta chains sequenced from one sample in a study of CD8+ T cells in alopecia areata. Treatment indicated: oral pan-JAK inhibitor, 5-10 mg twice daily. Sequencing used cDNA as its template, made by extracting RNA and reverse transcribing it. Generated by immunoSEQ multiplex PCR, the TCRdb table keeps only in-frame clones and is missing some. Among 150,000 to 200,000 clones listed, roughly 60% were seen once. The material sequenced was CD4+ T cells sorted from blood, taken at week 24, from a patient treated with tofacitinib. All receptors derive from a human donor with alopecia areata.

This clone was detected a few times. Additional DNA sequences in this sample encode the identical CDR3. The V gene is TRBV4-1, the J gene TRBJ2-3; 8 bases line up with TRBD2. The germline CDR1 and CDR2 sequences are MGHRA and YSYEKL. The V gene end was trimmed by 0 bases and the J gene end by 1 base; junction bases not matched to a gene: 0. The CDR3 has 15 amino acids. For the CDR3, the DNA is TGCGCCAGCAGCCAAGACGGGGGGGGCACAGATACGCAGTATTTT. Amino acids: CASSQDGGGTDTQYF.

The CDR3: CASSRVGGAETQYF. The CDR3 nucleotides are TGTGCCAGCAGCCGTGTTGGGGGGGCAGAGACCCAGTACTTC. The chain couples TRBV7-6 to TRBJ2-5, with a weak D call TRBD2 (7 bases). Trimming removed 5 bases from V and 4 bases from J, with 14 bases in between. This CDR3 spans 14 amino acids. Germline V gene data show CDR1 as SGHVS and CDR2 as FNYEAQ.

The V and J genes are TRBV7-8 and TRBJ2-5, with a tentative D call TRBD2 (5 bases). CDR3 length: 16 amino acids. Trimming pared 4 bases from V and 5 bases from J, leaving 20 bases between. Germline CDR1 SGHVS, CDR2 FQNEAQ. This chain's CDR3 is CASSSMPGNWRETQYF. The CDR3 DNA reads TGTGCCAGCAGCTCCATGCCGGGAAACTGGAGGGAGACCCAGTACTTC. Looking up the rest from reference TRBV7-8 and TRBJ2-5 gives the full variable domain: GAGVSQSPRYKVAKRGQDVALRCDPISGHVSLFWYQQALGQGPEFLTYFQNEAQLDKSGLPSDRFFAERPEGSVSTLKIQRTQQEDSAVYLCASSSMPGNWRETQYFGPGTRLLVL.

This chain's CDR3 is CARGAIPQPQHF. Here the CDR3 DNA reads TGTGCCAGGGGGGCGATCCCTCAGCCCCAGCATTTT. This chain links TRBV25-1 with TRBJ1-5; D may be TRBD1 (6 bases). Per germline, CDR1 MGHDK and CDR2 SYGVNS. Deletions cut 9 bases from V and 6 bases from J, with 12 bases between. The CDR3 covers 12 residues.

This clone showed up just once. CDR3 residues: CASSQGNTQYF. The CDR3 nucleotides are TGCGCCAGCAGCCAAGGGAATACGCAGTATTTT. This chain joins TRBV4-1 and TRBJ2-3, with D unresolved. Germline-derived CDR1 and CDR2 are MGHRA and YSYEKL. The CDR3 extends over 11 amino acids. Trimming left V 1 base short and J 7 bases short, with 3 bases between.

V gene TRBV29-1 combines with J gene TRBJ1-1, with 8 bases aligning to TRBD1. Germline V gene lookup returns CDR1 SQVTM and CDR2 ANQGSEA. The CDR3 has 13 amino acids. Trimming took 3 bases from V and 4 from J; bases not matched to a gene: 4. In DNA form, the CDR3 reads TGCAGCGTTGACAGGGGGCAAAGCACTGAAGCTTTCTTT. This gives the protein CSVDRGQSTEAFF.

The rearrangement uses TRBV27 and TRBJ1-5, with 9 bases lining up with TRBD1. Germline V gene sequence: CDR1 MNHEY, CDR2 SMNVEV (reference sequence). CDR3 length: 18 residues. With V trimmed by 6 bases and J by 0 bases, 12 bases remained unmatched. CDR3 nucleotide sequence: TGTGCCAGCAGGGGATCCGGGACAGGGTCCTATAGCAATCAGCCCCAGCATTTT. Its translation is CASRGSGTGSYSNQPQHF.

The DNA for the CDR3 is TGTGCCTGGAGTGCGCACACCTCGCTCCGAGAGACCCAGTACTTC. It codes for CAWSAHTSLRETQYF. This chain connects TRBV30 to TRBJ2-5; D gene uncertain. CDR1 is GTSNPN, CDR2 SVGIG, per germline (reference sequence). Trimming took 1 base from V and 4 from J, leaving 16 bases between them. This CDR3 is built from 15 residues.

The chain combines TRBV29-1 with TRBJ2-2; 9 bases map to TRBD1. V lost 7 bases and J lost 3; bases outside the gene matches: 21. Germline values: CDR1 SQVTM, CDR2 ANQGSEA. CDR3 size: 19 residues. The CDR3 loop is CSAIGQGKVKYGDTGELFF. Here the CDR3 DNA reads TGCAGCGCCATAGGACAGGGGAAGGTTAAATACGGGGACACCGGGGAGCTGTTTTTT.

The V gene is TRBV4-1, the J gene TRBJ1-2; D uncertain. The V end lost 0 bases, the J end lost 1 base, and 6 bases lay between the germline ends. This CDR3 spans 14 amino acids. The V gene's germline CDR1 is MGHRA and CDR2 YSYEKL. CDR3 region: CASSQEDGNYGYTF. DNA of the CDR3: TGCGCCAGCAGCCAAGAGGACGGTAACTATGGCTACACCTTC.

The genes are TRBV29-1 and TRBJ2-2, with D uncertain. V was shortened by 7 bases and J by 0 bases, with 6 bases between the two germline ends. CDR1 is SQVTM, CDR2 ANQGSEA, per germline. The CDR3 loop spans 12 amino acids. The CDR3 sequence is CSAGPNTGELFF. DNA of the CDR3: TGCAGCGCCGGACCGAACACCGGGGAGCTGTTTTTT.

This clone was seen more than once but under ten times. The rearrangement joins TRBV2 to TRBJ2-7; no definite D call. Trimming stripped 5 bases from V and 2 bases from J, with 4 bases between. The V gene's germline CDR1 is SNHLY and CDR2 FYNNEI. The CDR3 length is 11 residues. CDR3 protein: CASSNTYEQYF. CDR3 bases: TGTGCCAGCAGTAACACCTACGAGCAGTACTTC.

In this sample, this clone turned up once. This chain uses TRBV29-1 with TRBJ2-6; D remains ambiguous. Germline CDR1 reads SQVTM; CDR2 reads ANQGSEA. There are 16 residues in the CDR3. Trimming cost V 1 base and J 1 base, with 11 bases left between them. The CDR3: CSVEGVVGSGANVLTF. The CDR3 region has the DNA TGCAGCGTTGAAGGCGTGGTGGGGTCTGGGGCCAACGTCCTGACTTTC.

The J gene is TRBJ2-3, the V gene TRBV6-6, with D unresolved. The CDR3 consists of 11 residues. From germline, CDR1 is MNHNY and CDR2 SVGAGI (reference sequence). V dropped 6 bases and J dropped 4 bases, with 5 bases sitting between them. CDR3 protein: CASRLSDTQYF. The CDR3 DNA is TGTGCCAGCAGGCTATCAGATACGCAGTATTTT.

The chain carries TRBV30 and TRBJ2-2; no clear D. Germline values: CDR1 GTSNPN, CDR2 SVGIG (reference sequence). The CDR3 extends over 12 amino acids. V shed 7 bases and J shed 3 bases, with 9 bases lying between them. CDR3: CASRPHTGELFF. The DNA for the CDR3 is TGTGCCTCCCGACCCCACACCGGGGAGCTGTTTTTT.

CDR3 nucleotides: TGCAGCGTTGAACCGACGGTCGGGCGGGAGCAGTTCTTC. Translated: CSVEPTVGREQFF. This chain links TRBV29-1 with TRBJ2-1; no definite D call. V was cut by 2 bases and J by 10 bases, with 15 bases left in between. Germline V gene data show CDR1 as SQVTM and CDR2 as ANQGSEA. The CDR3 loop spans 13 amino acids.

The genes are TRBV5-6 and TRBJ1-1; D gene uncertain. V shed 0 bases and J shed 3 bases, with 12 bases lying between them. Germline loops: CDR1 SGHDT, CDR2 YYEEEE. The length of the CDR3 is 15 residues. The CDR3 reads CASSLGVRSYTEAFF. In DNA, the CDR3 is TGTGCCAGCAGCTTGGGGGTCCGGAGTTACACTGAAGCTTTCTTT.

This chain connects TRBV30 to TRBJ2-1; the D is unclear. Trimming cost V 5 bases and J 0 bases, with 14 bases left between them. The germline V gene encodes CDR1 GTSNPN and CDR2 SVGIG (reference sequence). The length of the CDR3 is 15 residues. The CDR3 nucleotides are TGTGCCTGGCAACTGGACCGACGCTCCTACAATGAGCAGTTCTTC. Encoded protein: CAWQLDRRSYNEQFF.

This chain's CDR3 is CAWSLDWNGYTF. The CDR3, as DNA: TGTGCCTGGAGCCTTGATTGGAATGGCTACACCTTC. This chain links TRBV30 with TRBJ1-2; D not resolved. Germline loops: CDR1 GTSNPN, CDR2 SVGIG (reference sequence). This CDR3 contains 12 residues. Trimming left V 3 bases short and J 6 bases short, with 11 bases between.

The V and J genes are TRBV19 and TRBJ1-1; D remains unclear. Trimming stripped 3 bases from V and 2 bases from J, with 16 bases between. CDR1 and CDR2 from the germline V gene are LNHDA and SQIVND (reference sequence). The CDR3 loop spans 16 amino acids. The CDR3 nucleotides read TGTGCCAGTAGTATGGTACGGGCAGGACCAAACACTGAAGCTTTCTTT. It specifies CASSMVRAGPNTEAFF.

V is TRBV7-2 and J is TRBJ1-2, with D possibly matching TRBD1 (6 bases). CDR1 and CDR2 (germline): SGHTA, FQGNSA. V was shortened by 5 bases and J by 9 bases, with 16 bases between the two germline ends. CDR3 length equals 13 residues. CDR3 in DNA: TGTGCCAGCAGCCAGAGAGGGGGAAGGAGCTACACCTTC. It encodes CASSQRGGRSYTF.

The V and J genes are TRBV6-1 and TRBJ2-7; tentative D call: TRBD1 (5 bases). Germline V gene lookup returns CDR1 MNHNS and CDR2 SASEGT. Trimming took off 0 bases at V and 2 bases at J, with 8 bases between the two ends. This CDR3 is 14 amino acids long. CDR3 coding DNA: TGTGCCAGCAGTGAAGCCAGGGTCCCCTACGAGCAGTACTTC. Translated, it gives CASSEARVPYEQYF.

This clone occurred a few times. The genes are TRBV6-1 and TRBJ2-7, with D perhaps TRBD2 (6 bases). The V end lost 6 bases, the J end lost 4 bases, and 10 bases lay between the germline ends. This CDR3 contains 12 residues. From germline, CDR1 is MNHNS and CDR2 SASEGT. The CDR3: CASRGLIYEQYF. CDR3 in DNA: TGTGCCAGCAGGGGACTCATATACGAGCAGTACTTC.